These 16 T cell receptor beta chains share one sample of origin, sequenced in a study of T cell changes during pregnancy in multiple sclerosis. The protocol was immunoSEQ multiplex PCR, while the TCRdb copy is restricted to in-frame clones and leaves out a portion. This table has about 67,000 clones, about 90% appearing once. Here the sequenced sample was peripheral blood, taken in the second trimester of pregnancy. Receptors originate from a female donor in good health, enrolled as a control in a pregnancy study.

The CDR3 DNA sequence: TGTGCCAGCAGACCAACGGACAGGGATGGAAAACTGTTTTTT. Translating gives CASRPTDRDGKLFF. The genes are TRBV7-2 and TRBJ1-4; 8 bases align to TRBD1. CDR1 is SGHTA, CDR2 FQGNSA, per germline. Trimming cost V 6 bases and J 10 bases; bases outside gene matches: 10. The CDR3 is 14 amino acids.

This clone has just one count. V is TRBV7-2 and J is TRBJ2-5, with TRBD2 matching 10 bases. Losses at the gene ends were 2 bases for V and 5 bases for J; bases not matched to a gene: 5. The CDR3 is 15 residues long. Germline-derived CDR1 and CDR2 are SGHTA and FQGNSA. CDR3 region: CASSLIAGGRETQYF. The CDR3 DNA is TGTGCCAGCAGCTTAATAGCGGGGGGAAGGGAGACCCAGTACTTC.

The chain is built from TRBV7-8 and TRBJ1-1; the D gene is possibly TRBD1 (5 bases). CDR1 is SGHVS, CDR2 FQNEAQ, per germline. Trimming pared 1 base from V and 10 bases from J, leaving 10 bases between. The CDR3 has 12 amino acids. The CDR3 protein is CASSLVGVVAFF. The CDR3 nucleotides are TGTGCCAGCAGCTTAGTAGGGGTGGTAGCTTTCTTT.

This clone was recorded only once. CDR3 bases: TGCGCCAGCAGTGAGTCTTGGGGCAGGACTAGCAACCACTACGAGCAGTACTTC. Protein sequence: CASSESWGRTSNHYEQYF. This rearrangement joins TRBV10-2 to TRBJ2-7; TRBD2 agrees at 8 bases. CDR1 is WSHSY, CDR2 SAAADI, per germline. The CDR3 loop spans 18 amino acids. V trimming: 0 bases; J trimming: 3 bases; junction bases outside the gene matches: 13.

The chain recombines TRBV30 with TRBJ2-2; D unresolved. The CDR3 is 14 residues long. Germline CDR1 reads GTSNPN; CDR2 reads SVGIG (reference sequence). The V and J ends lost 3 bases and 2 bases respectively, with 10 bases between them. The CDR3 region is CAWRPSLNTGELFF. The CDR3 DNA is TGTGCCTGGAGGCCATCACTAAACACCGGGGAGCTGTTTTTT.

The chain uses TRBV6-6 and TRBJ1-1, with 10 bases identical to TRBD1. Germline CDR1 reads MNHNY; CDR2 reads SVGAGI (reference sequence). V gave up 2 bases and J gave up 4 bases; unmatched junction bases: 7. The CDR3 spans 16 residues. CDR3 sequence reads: CASSYGRQGAGTEAFF. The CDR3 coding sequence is TGTGCCAGCAGTTACGGAAGACAGGGGGCAGGCACTGAAGCTTTCTTT.

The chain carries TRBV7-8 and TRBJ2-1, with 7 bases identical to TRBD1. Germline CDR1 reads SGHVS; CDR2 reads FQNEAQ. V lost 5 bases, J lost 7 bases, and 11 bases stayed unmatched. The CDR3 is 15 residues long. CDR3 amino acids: CASSAEGQLKNEQFF. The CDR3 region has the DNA TGTGCCAGCAGCGCCGAGGGACAGTTAAAGAATGAGCAGTTCTTC. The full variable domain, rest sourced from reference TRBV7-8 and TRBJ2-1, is GAGVSQSPRYKVAKRGQDVALRCDPISGHVSLFWYQQALGQGPEFLTYFQNEAQLDKSGLPSDRFFAERPEGSVSTLKIQRTQQEDSAVYLCASSAEGQLKNEQFFGPGTRLTVL.

The CDR3 region is CAWSVGTGVGNEQFF. The CDR3 nucleotides read TGTGCCTGGAGTGTTGGGACAGGGGTTGGGAATGAGCAGTTCTTC. V gene TRBV30 combines with J gene TRBJ2-1; 10 bases fit TRBD1. The ends lost 0 bases at V and 7 bases at J; junction bases unmatched: 6. Germline V CDR1 and CDR2: GTSNPN, SVGIG (reference sequence). CDR3 length equals 15 residues.

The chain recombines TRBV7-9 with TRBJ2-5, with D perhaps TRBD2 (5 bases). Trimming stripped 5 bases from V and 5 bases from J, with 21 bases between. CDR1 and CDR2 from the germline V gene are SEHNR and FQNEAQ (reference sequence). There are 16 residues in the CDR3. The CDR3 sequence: CASSVTLGPQRETQYF. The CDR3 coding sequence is TGTGCCAGCAGCGTCACCCTGGGCCCCCAGCGGGAGACCCAGTACTTC.

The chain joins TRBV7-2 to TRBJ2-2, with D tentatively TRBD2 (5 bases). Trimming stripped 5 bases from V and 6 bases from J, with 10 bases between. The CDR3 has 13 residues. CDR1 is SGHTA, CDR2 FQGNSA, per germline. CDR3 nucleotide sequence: TGTGCCAGCAGCCCACCCGGGGCCGGGGAGCTGTTTTTT. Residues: CASSPPGAGELFF.

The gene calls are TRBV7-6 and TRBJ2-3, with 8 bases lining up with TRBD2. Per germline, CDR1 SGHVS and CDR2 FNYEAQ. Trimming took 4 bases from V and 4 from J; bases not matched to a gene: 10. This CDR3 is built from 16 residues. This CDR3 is CASSSPERERADTQYF. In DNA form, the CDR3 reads TGTGCCAGCAGCTCACCCGAGCGGGAGAGGGCAGATACGCAGTATTTT. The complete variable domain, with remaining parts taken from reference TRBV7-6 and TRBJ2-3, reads GAGVSQSPRYKVTKRGQDVALRCDPISGHVSLYWYRQALGQGPEFLTYFNYEAQQDKSGLPNDRFSAERPEGSISTLTIQRTEQRDSAMYRCASSSPERERADTQYFGPGTRLTVL.

The CDR3 spells CASRWTSNTGELFF. CDR3 nucleotides: TGTGCCAGCAGGTGGACTAGTAACACCGGGGAGCTGTTTTTT. This rearrangement joins TRBV2 to TRBJ2-2; 7 positions match TRBD2. CDR1 and CDR2 (germline): SNHLY, FYNNEI. The CDR3 is 14 residues long. The V segment lost 6 bases and the J segment 2 bases; nucleotides outside the gene matches: 3.

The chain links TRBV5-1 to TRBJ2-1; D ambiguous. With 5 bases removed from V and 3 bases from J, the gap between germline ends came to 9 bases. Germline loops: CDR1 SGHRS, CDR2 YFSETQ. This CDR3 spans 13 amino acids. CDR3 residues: CASRPSVYNEQFF. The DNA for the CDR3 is TGCGCCAGCAGACCGTCGGTCTACAATGAGCAGTTCTTC.

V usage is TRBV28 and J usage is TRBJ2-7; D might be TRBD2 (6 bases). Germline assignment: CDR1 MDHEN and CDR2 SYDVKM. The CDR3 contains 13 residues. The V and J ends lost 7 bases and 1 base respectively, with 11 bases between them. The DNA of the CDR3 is TGTGCCAGCAATACTAGCCCATCCTACGAGCAGTACTTC. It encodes CASNTSPSYEQYF.

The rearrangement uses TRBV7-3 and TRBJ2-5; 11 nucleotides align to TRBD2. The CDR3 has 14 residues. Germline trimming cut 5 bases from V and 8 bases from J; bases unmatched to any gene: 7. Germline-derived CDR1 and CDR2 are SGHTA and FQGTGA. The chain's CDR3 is CASSPQTSGVTQYF. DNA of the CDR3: TGTGCCAGCAGCCCCCAGACTAGCGGGGTAACCCAGTACTTC. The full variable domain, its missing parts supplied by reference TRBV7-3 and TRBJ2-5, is GAGVSQTPSNKVTEKGKYVELRCDPISGHTALYWYRQSLGQGPEFLIYFQGTGAADDSGLPNDRFFAVRPEGSVSTLKIQRTERGDSAVYLCASSPQTSGVTQYFGPGTRLLVL.

CDR3 sequence (DNA): TGTGCCACCAGCAGAAGGGACAGGGGCTGGGAAGCTTTCTTT. This translates into CATSRRDRGWEAFF. V usage is TRBV15 and J usage is TRBJ1-1; 10 bases align to TRBD1. CDR3 size: 14 residues. V gave up 2 bases and J gave up 8 bases; unmatched junction bases: 5. Germline CDR1 reads LNHNV; CDR2 reads YYDKDF (reference sequence).